One sample yielded the 30 T cell receptor beta chains listed below, sequenced in a study of patients and donors after allogeneic stem cell transplantation. TCRdb processed the RT-PCR reads anew with MiXCR; each CDR3 protein has one entry. The profile shows 920,000 or so distinct CDR3 sequences, 15% to 20% of them singletons. What was sequenced was blood, either unsorted or a sorted T cell fraction (not recorded which). The receptors were gathered from a human donor who was either an allogeneic HSCT recipient or a stem cell or donor lymphocyte infusion donor (not recorded which). It is not recorded whose cells these are; they may come from a transplant donor.

The chain couples TRBV4-1 to TRBJ1-1; D call uncertain. Looked up from germline, CDR1 is MGHRA and CDR2 is YSYEKL. V shed 2 bases and J shed 0 bases, with 10 bases lying between them. The CDR3 has 15 residues. For the CDR3, the DNA is TGCGCCAGCAGCCAATTGACACCTCTGAACACTGAAGCTTTCTTT. Translated, it gives CASSQLTPLNTEAFF.

The chain combines TRBV20-1 with TRBJ2-3, with 9 positions matching TRBD2. V lost 3 bases, J lost 9 bases, and 7 bases stayed unmatched. This CDR3 spans 13 amino acids. Germline V gene data show CDR1 as DFQATT and CDR2 as SNEGSKA (reference sequence). DNA of the CDR3: TGCAGTGCTAGTCTGGCGGGAGGGTTGACGCAGTATTTT. Its translation: CSASLAGGLTQYF.

A few counts support this clonotype. This chain links TRBV28 with TRBJ1-2; a possible D gene is TRBD1 (5 bases). CDR3 length: 13 amino acids. Germline V gene lookup returns CDR1 MDHEN and CDR2 SYDVKM. Between the trimmed V and J ends, which lost 3 bases and 4 bases, there was a span of 9 bases. The CDR3 region is CASSFGAGYGYTF. The CDR3 DNA sequence: TGTGCCAGCAGTTTTGGGGCGGGCTATGGCTACACCTTC.

In this sample, this clonotype turned up many times. V and J are TRBV20-1 and TRBJ2-1, with D hard to call. Trimming left V 6 bases short and J 3 bases short, with 18 bases between. Germline CDR1 DFQATT, CDR2 SNEGSKA (reference sequence). The CDR3 sequence is 15 residues long. The CDR3 DNA follows: TGCAGTGCCCAGGCCTTAGAGGCTAACTACAATGAGCAGTTCTTC. Translating gives CSAQALEANYNEQFF.

In this sample, this clonotype turned up a few times. The chain links TRBV7-2 to TRBJ2-1; D unclear. V lost 5 bases and J 6 bases, leaving 11 bases between the germline ends. Germline V lookup: CDR1 SGHTA, CDR2 FQGNSA. The CDR3 has 13 residues. CDR3 region: CASSLTTFNEQFF. The CDR3 DNA reads TGTGCCAGCAGCCTGACAACCTTCAATGAGCAGTTCTTC.

This clonotype has ten or more counts. The chain combines TRBV12-3 or TRBV12-4 with TRBJ2-1, with TRBD1 matching 8 bases. The CDR3 has 15 amino acids. Germline trimming cut 1 base from V and 10 bases from J; bases unmatched to any gene: 9. DNA for the CDR3: TGTGCCAGCAGTTTAGTCGGGGGACAGGACATAGAGCAGTTCTTC. Encoded protein: CASSLVGGQDIEQFF.

This clonotype was detected only a few times. The J gene is TRBJ2-1, the V gene TRBV4-2, with D possibly TRBD2 on 5 matching bases. The ends were cut back, 1 base at V and 0 bases at J, with 19 bases in the middle. The CDR3 sequence is 19 residues long. Germline CDR1 is LGHNA and CDR2 is YNFKEQ. The CDR3, as DNA: TGTGCCAGCAGCCAAGCGCCTCCTAGCCTGATGAGCTCCTACAATGAGCAGTTCTTC. Its protein is CASSQAPPSLMSSYNEQFF.

The V gene is TRBV6-5, the J gene TRBJ2-5; 16 nucleotides match TRBD2. The CDR3 has 18 residues. J gave up 2 bases and V 0 bases, and 3 bases lay outside the gene matches. CDR1 is MNHEY, CDR2 SVGAGI, per germline. The CDR3 loop reads CASSYSEGLAGGQETQYF. CDR3 coding DNA: TGTGCCAGCAGTTACTCGGAGGGACTAGCGGGAGGGCAAGAGACCCAGTACTTC.

The CDR3 nucleotides are TGTGCCAGCAGTCCCGGGACAGGAAGCTACACCTTC. This encodes CASSPGTGSYTF. This chain uses TRBV2 with TRBJ1-2, with 8 bases aligning to TRBD1. J lost 9 bases, V lost 5 bases, and 5 bases had no gene match. Germline CDR1 is SNHLY and CDR2 is FYNNEI. This CDR3 has 12 residues.

This sequence joins TRBV14 and TRBJ2-3, with 9 bases that match TRBD2. Germline V CDR1 and CDR2: SGHDN, FVKESK. CDR3 length: 15 residues. The V segment lost 3 bases and the J segment 5 bases; nucleotides outside the gene matches: 6. Here the CDR3 DNA reads TGTGCCAGCAGCCATGGCGGGGGGGCCGTAGATACGCAGTATTTT. Encoded protein: CASSHGGGAVDTQYF.

The CDR3 is CASSFPGQGDYSNQPQHF. For the CDR3, the DNA is TGCGCCAGCAGCTTCCCGGGACAGGGGGATTATAGCAATCAGCCCCAGCATTTT. V usage is TRBV5-1 and J usage is TRBJ1-5, with 11 bases that match TRBD1. Germline CDR1 and CDR2: SGHRS and YFSETQ. Unmatched junction bases numbered 7, after V lost 2 bases and J lost 0 bases. CDR3 length equals 18 residues.

The chain couples TRBV5-6 to TRBJ2-7; 13 positions agree with TRBD2. Germline CDR1 SGHDT, CDR2 YYEEEE. The CDR3 spans 15 residues. V lost 4 bases, J lost 5 bases, and 6 bases stayed unmatched. The CDR3 loop is CASSITSGGAHEQYF. CDR3 bases: TGTGCCAGCAGCATTACTAGCGGGGGGGCCCACGAGCAGTACTTC.

This clonotype was recorded a few times. V is TRBV29-1 and J is TRBJ2-5; TRBD2 aligns across 7 bases. Germline CDR1 and CDR2: SQVTM and ANQGSEA. V trimming: 4 bases; J trimming: 5 bases; junction bases outside the gene matches: 10. This CDR3 contains 14 residues. The CDR3 DNA reads TGCAGCGTTGGCTTGTGGGGGGGGAAGGAGACCCAGTACTTC. Amino acid sequence: CSVGLWGGKETQYF.

This rearrangement joins TRBV19 to TRBJ1-5, with TRBD1 as a possible D gene (6 bases). CDR1 is LNHDA, CDR2 SQIVND, per germline (reference sequence). V lost 4 bases and J lost 6, with 13 bases in between. The CDR3 loop spans 14 amino acids. DNA for the CDR3: TGTGCCAGTAGTACCCAGGGGAGGGTTCAGCCCCAGCATTTT. Translated, it gives CASSTQGRVQPQHF.

The rearrangement links TRBV9 to TRBJ2-7, with TRBD2 identical over 10 bases. Germline V gives CDR1 SGDLS, CDR2 YYNGEE. This CDR3 is built from 15 residues. With 0 bases clipped from V and 5 bases from J, the junction kept 5 bases outside the gene matches. The CDR3 DNA follows: TGTGCCAGCAGCGTAGCAGCTAGCGGGGGCCACGAGCAGTACTTC. Amino acids: CASSVAASGGHEQYF. The full variable domain, completed using reference TRBV9 and TRBJ2-7, is DSGVTQTPKHLITATGQRVTLRCSPRSGDLSVYWYQQSLDQGLQFLIQYYNGEERAKGNILERFSAQQFPDLHSELNLSSLELGDSALYFCASSVAASGGHEQYFGPGTRLTVT.

This clonotype was picked up a small number of times. The chain uses TRBV4-3 and TRBJ1-4, with D possibly being TRBD1 (6 bases). The CDR3 runs to 15 residues. The germline CDR1 and CDR2 sequences are LGHNA and YSLEER. V was shortened by 1 base and J by 7 bases, with 13 bases between the two germline ends. Here the CDR3 reads CASSQGPGEAEKLFF. For the CDR3, the DNA is TGCGCCAGCAGCCAAGGTCCAGGGGAGGCTGAAAAACTGTTTTTT.

In its sample, this clonotype was seen many times. The chain has TRBV12-3 or TRBV12-4 and TRBJ2-7; D perhaps matches TRBD2 (6 bases). Trimming removed 5 bases from V and 2 bases from J, with 10 bases in between. This CDR3 region has 13 residues. Here the CDR3 reads CASSPRGTYEQYF. The CDR3 DNA follows: TGTGCCAGCAGTCCCCGGGGGACCTACGAGCAGTACTTC.

The chain uses TRBV6-2 or TRBV6-3 and TRBJ2-7; D tentatively reads TRBD1 or TRBD2 (5 bases each). The CDR3 spans 15 residues. The germline V and J ends were trimmed by 2 bases and 4 bases, with 15 bases remaining between them. Germline V gene lookup returns CDR1 MNHEY and CDR2 SVGEGT. DNA for the CDR3: TGTGCCAGCAGTTACAGTGTGGCAGGGAGATACGAGCAGTACTTC. Its translation: CASSYSVAGRYEQYF.

This chain connects TRBV7-8 to TRBJ2-7, with 7 nucleotides matching TRBD1. Germline CDR1 and CDR2: SGHVS and FQNEAQ. The CDR3 loop spans 16 amino acids. V was clipped by 4 bases and J by 0 bases; unmatched bases: 9. This chain's CDR3 is CASSYTTGLSSYEQYF. Here the CDR3 DNA reads TGTGCCAGCAGCTATACGACAGGGTTGAGCTCCTACGAGCAGTACTTC.

This clonotype was observed a few times. The chain carries TRBV7-2 and TRBJ2-7; D not resolved. Germline-derived CDR1 and CDR2 are SGHTA and FQGNSA. The CDR3 consists of 12 residues. Trimming removed 5 bases from V and 1 base from J, with 6 bases in between. As DNA, the CDR3 is TGTGCCAGCAGCGTCAATTCCTACGAGCAGTACTTC. Protein: CASSVNSYEQYF.

The J gene is TRBJ1-2, the V gene TRBV7-9; D remains ambiguous. Per the germline V gene, CDR1 is SEHNR and CDR2 is FQNEAQ (reference sequence). The CDR3 has 14 amino acids. The V and J ends lost 1 base and 2 bases respectively, with 8 bases between them. CDR3 protein: CASSLVTSNYGYTF. The CDR3 DNA reads TGTGCCAGCAGCTTAGTAACCAGCAACTATGGCTACACCTTC.

This clonotype has more than one count but fewer than ten. The CDR3 region has the DNA TGTGCCAGCAGCACTAGCGGGGGAAGCTACGAGCAGTACTTC. The encoded protein is CASSTSGGSYEQYF. The chain has TRBV5-6 and TRBJ2-7, with 11 bases matching TRBD2. Trimming removed 4 bases from V and 3 bases from J; junction bases left unmatched: 3. This CDR3 spans 14 amino acids. The germline CDR1 and CDR2 sequences are SGHDT and YYEEEE.

In this sample, this clonotype turned up many times. This chain connects TRBV12-3 or TRBV12-4 to TRBJ1-1, with a tentative D call TRBD1 (5 bases). The CDR3 runs to 14 residues. V dropped 6 bases and J dropped 5 bases, with 16 bases sitting between them. The CDR3 protein is CASRLFQGATEAFF. The CDR3 DNA reads TGTGCCAGCAGACTTTTTCAGGGCGCGACTGAAGCTTTCTTT.

This clonotype has only a few counts. V usage is TRBV4-3 and J usage is TRBJ2-3, with a tentative D call TRBD2 (6 bases). Per germline, CDR1 LGHNA and CDR2 YSLEER. Trimming took off 4 bases at V and 3 bases at J, with 20 bases between the two ends. The CDR3 loop spans 17 amino acids. The CDR3 loop is CASSPHGGAGMTDTQYF. CDR3 sequence (DNA): TGCGCCAGCAGCCCCCACGGAGGGGCCGGGATGACAGATACGCAGTATTTT.

The chain recombines TRBV24-1 with TRBJ1-5, with TRBD1 matching over 9 bases. Per germline, CDR1 KGHDR and CDR2 SFDVKD. Germline trimming cut 9 bases from V and 4 bases from J; bases unmatched to any gene: 3. The CDR3 loop spans 13 amino acids. This CDR3 reads CATGQGLNQPQHF. The DNA for the CDR3 is TGTGCCACCGGACAGGGGTTAAATCAGCCCCAGCATTTT.

The genes are TRBV9 and TRBJ2-1, with a tentative D call TRBD2 (6 bases). Germline assignment: CDR1 SGDLS and CDR2 YYNGEE. This CDR3 contains 13 residues. The V gene lost 3 bases and the J gene lost 8 bases, with 12 bases spanning the gap. CDR3 residues: CASSEVWGDEQFF. Here the CDR3 DNA reads TGTGCCAGCAGCGAGGTCTGGGGGGATGAGCAGTTCTTC.

V gene TRBV5-5 combines with J gene TRBJ2-7; 9 bases match TRBD1. The CDR3 loop spans 14 amino acids. The junction had 4 bases not matched to a gene; V was cut back by 3 bases and J by 3 bases. Germline values: CDR1 SGHKS, CDR2 YYEKEE (reference sequence). The CDR3 nucleotides read TGTGCCAGCAGCTCACCGGGACAGGGCTACGAGCAGTACTTC. Residues: CASSSPGQGYEQYF.

V usage is TRBV12-3 or TRBV12-4 and J usage is TRBJ2-7; tentatively, D is TRBD2 (6 bases). The CDR3 contains 12 residues. The V end was cut by 5 bases, the J end by 9 bases, with 14 bases between. The CDR3 protein is CASSDGGYWQYF. DNA of the CDR3: TGTGCCAGCAGTGACGGAGGGTACTGGCAGTACTTC.

The J gene is TRBJ1-1, the V gene TRBV9, with D possibly matching TRBD1 (5 bases). The ends were cut back, 0 bases at V and 6 bases at J, with 12 bases in the middle. This CDR3 has 14 amino acids. Germline V lookup: CDR1 SGDLS, CDR2 YYNGEE. Here the CDR3 reads CASSVEAGSAEAFF. The DNA of the CDR3 is TGTGCCAGCAGCGTAGAGGCAGGGAGTGCTGAAGCTTTCTTT.

This clonotype was found a few times. The V gene is TRBV4-1, the J gene TRBJ1-2, with TRBD1 matching over 8 bases. Losses at the gene ends were 0 bases for V and 6 bases for J; bases not matched to a gene: 9. The CDR3 spans 16 residues. CDR1 is MGHRA, CDR2 YSYEKL, per germline. The CDR3 sequence: CASSQDFTGGGDGYTF. The CDR3 region has the DNA TGCGCCAGCAGCCAAGATTTCACAGGGGGTGGCGATGGCTACACCTTC.